This T cell receptor (beta chain) appears in the sequencing data of a study of CD8+ T cells in alopecia areata. Isolated RNA was reverse transcribed into cDNA used as the sequencing template. Produced via immunoSEQ multiplex PCR; TCRdb's table is partial and in-frame only. The sample holds some 150,000 clones, less than 75% seen once. Overall study results and limits: Elevated clonality characterized lesional scalp relative to normal scalp, particularly in alopecia totalis/universalis. Patients showed less clear TCR sequence sharing than mice, possibly partly because of HLA diversity.

The CDR3 is made up of 15 amino acids. Germline-derived CDR1 and CDR2 are MNHEY and SMNVEV (reference sequence). V dropped 3 bases and J dropped 0 bases, with 9 bases sitting between them. As for this clone: Its antigen is not identified.

The chain is built from TRBV27 and TRBJ2-1, with D uncertain. What was sequenced was CD8+ T cells sorted from blood. This clonotype was obtained from a human donor in good health. This CDR3 reads CASSFGVASYNEQFF. CDR3 in DNA: TGTGCCAGCAGTTTTGGGGTTGCCTCCTACAATGAGCAGTTCTTC.